The present T cell receptor beta chain was sequenced within a study of blood T cell repertoires in COVID-19. Using immunoSEQ multiplex PCR, the repertoire was profiled, and TCRdb retains in-frame clones only, with some absent. The sample lists a few hundred thousand clones; roughly 86% were seen once. The V gene's germline CDR1 is MNHEY and CDR2 SVGAGI. The CDR3 consists of 13 residues. The V and J ends lost 9 bases and 0 bases respectively, with 11 bases between them. The TCR sequence derives from a young woman who had recovered from COVID-19. Sample: PBMCs or T cells enriched from blood (not recorded which). The J gene is TRBJ1-2, the V gene TRBV6-5; perhaps TRBD1 as D (6 bases). In DNA, the CDR3 is TGTGCCAGTGTACAGGGAGCTAACTATGGCTACACCTTC. Translated: CASVQGANYGYTF.